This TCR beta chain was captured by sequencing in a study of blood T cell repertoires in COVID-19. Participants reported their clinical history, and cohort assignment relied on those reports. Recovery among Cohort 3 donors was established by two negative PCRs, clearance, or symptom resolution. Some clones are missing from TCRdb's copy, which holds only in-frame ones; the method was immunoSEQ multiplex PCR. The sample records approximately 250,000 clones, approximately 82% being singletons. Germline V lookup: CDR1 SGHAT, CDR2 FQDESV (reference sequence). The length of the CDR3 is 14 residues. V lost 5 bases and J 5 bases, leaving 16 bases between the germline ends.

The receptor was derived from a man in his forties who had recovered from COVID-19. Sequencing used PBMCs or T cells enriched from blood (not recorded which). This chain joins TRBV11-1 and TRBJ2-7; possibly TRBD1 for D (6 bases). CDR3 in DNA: TGTGCCAGCAGCCGCAGGGGTGCCATGCACGAGCAGTACTTC. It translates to CASSRRGAMHEQYF.